Listed below are T cell receptor beta chains from one sample, sequenced in a study of Graves' ophthalmopathy and Graves' hyperthyroidism. TCRdb re-analysed the multiplex PCR reads in MiXCR, keeping a single row per CDR3 protein. The data contain about 480,000 distinct CDR3 sequences, about an eighth of them singletons. Sequences were obtained from blood. The receptors originated from a woman aged 30 to 39 with Graves' ophthalmopathy. The CDR3 runs from the conserved cysteine through the conserved F or W. The order of the fields is J gene, V gene, CDR3 length, clone size, D gene, CDR3 protein, CDR3 DNA. The D gene is left open where the match is weak. Size tells how often a clone was seen (once, few, many) or the class of an expanded clone, and some rows leave it out.

TRBJ2-7 | TRBV12-3/TRBV12-4 | 12 | many | NA | CASSSQVHEQYF | TGTGCCAGCAGTTCCCAGGTCCACGAGCAGTACTTC
TRBJ2-7 | TRBV28 | 14 | many | NA | CASTNSGSTYEQYF | TGTGCCAGCACCAATTCTGGGTCTACCTACGAGCAGTACTTC
TRBJ1-1 | TRBV19 | 14 | many | NA | CASSIAGRITEAFF | TGTGCCAGTAGTATAGCAGGACGGATCACTGAAGCTTTCTTT
TRBJ1-2 | TRBV28 | 15 | many | NA | CASSLGTGSNYGYTF | TGTGCCAGCAGTTTAGGTACAGGCTCTAACTATGGCTACACCTTC
TRBJ2-5 | TRBV27 | 18 | NA | NA | CASSHTTRGIVEGGTQYF | TGTGCCAGCAGTCACACCACCAGGGGGATAGTGGAGGGAGGGACCCAGTACTTC
TRBJ2-2 | TRBV6-2/TRBV6-3 | 15 | many | TRBD2 | CASSYLLASTGELFF | TGTGCCAGCAGTTACCTACTAGCGTCCACCGGGGAGCTGTTTTTT
TRBJ2-5 | TRBV12-3/TRBV12-4 | 13 | many | TRBD2 | CASTTSGAETQYF | TGTGCCAGCACAACTAGCGGTGCAGAGACCCAGTACTTC
TRBJ2-7 | TRBV29-1 | 13 | many | TRBD1 | CSVRRQGAYEQYF | TGCAGCGTTCGGAGACAGGGGGCTTACGAGCAGTACTTC
TRBJ1-1 | TRBV6-1 | 14 | NA | TRBD1 | CASRAQGARTEAFF | TGTGCCAGCAGAGCACAGGGGGCGCGTACTGAAGCTTTCTTT
TRBJ1-5 | TRBV30 | 11 | few | NA | CAWSVGGPQHF | TGTGCCTGGAGTGTCGGTGGGCCCCAGCATTTT
TRBJ2-7 | TRBV18 | 13 | many | NA | CASTWDLNAEQYF | TGTGCCAGCACCTGGGACTTGAATGCCGAGCAGTACTTC
TRBJ1-1 | TRBV7-8 | 14 | many | NA | CASRRREFDTEAFF | TGTGCCAGCAGGCGGAGGGAGTTCGACACTGAAGCTTTCTTT
TRBJ2-7 | TRBV20-1 | 16 | NA | TRBD1 | CSARGAGGGSIYEQYF | TGCAGTGCTAGAGGGGCAGGGGGTGGTAGTATCTACGAGCAGTACTTC
TRBJ1-1 | TRBV30 | 13 | NA | NA | CAWSVRSFTEAFF | TGTGCCTGGAGTGTACGCAGTTTCACTGAAGCTTTCTTT
TRBJ1-6 | TRBV28 | 14 | many | TRBD1 | CASSRDSTNSPLHF | TGTGCCAGCAGTCGGGACAGTACCAATTCACCCCTCCACTTT
TRBJ1-1 | TRBV12-3/TRBV12-4 | 14 | many | NA | CASSSPTGHTEAFF | TGTGCCAGCAGTTCTCCGACGGGCCACACTGAAGCTTTCTTT
TRBJ1-2 | TRBV3-1 | 13 | many | NA | CASSQDVLYGYTF | TGTGCCAGCAGCCAAGATGTCCTCTATGGCTACACCTTC
TRBJ1-3 | TRBV6-1 | 16 | NA | NA | CASTRGAGPSGNTIYF | TGTGCCAGCACCCGGGGTGCTGGCCCCTCTGGAAACACCATATATTTT
TRBJ2-2 | TRBV9 | 17 | many | NA | CASSGRTGRGSTGELFF | TGTGCCAGCAGCGGAAGAACAGGGAGAGGAAGCACCGGGGAGCTGTTTTTT
TRBJ2-5 | TRBV7-2 | 15 | many | NA | CASSSPASAAETQYF | TGTGCCAGCAGTTCCCCCGCTTCGGCGGCGGAGACCCAGTACTTC
TRBJ2-7 | TRBV6-1 | 14 | NA | NA | CASSEAEGPHGQYF | TGTGCCAGCAGTGAAGCGGAGGGACCCCACGGGCAGTACTTC
TRBJ1-1 | TRBV7-2 | 15 | many | NA | CASSPRDQGRREAFF | TGTGCCAGCAGCCCGAGGGATCAGGGGAGGAGAGAAGCTTTCTTT
TRBJ1-6 | TRBV20-1 | 14 | NA | NA | CSAPRGGNNSPLHF | TGCAGTGCCCCCAGGGGAGGAAATAATTCACCCCTCCACTTT
TRBJ1-6 | TRBV9 | 14 | NA | NA | CASSVGGSSSPLHF | TGTGCCAGCAGCGTAGGAGGGAGCAGTTCACCCCTCCACTTT
TRBJ1-3 | TRBV11-1 | 16 | NA | TRBD1 | CASSPTGGPSGNTIYF | TGTGCCAGCAGCCCGACAGGGGGCCCGAGTGGAAACACCATATATTTT
TRBJ1-1 | TRBV19 | 13 | many | NA | CASSINSLTEAFF | TGTGCCAGTAGTATAAACAGCCTAACTGAAGCTTTCTTT
TRBJ2-7 | TRBV5-5 | 14 | few | NA | CASSLDTYTYEQYF | TGTGCCAGCAGCTTGGACACCTATACCTACGAGCAGTACTTC
TRBJ1-2 | TRBV30 | 11 | NA | NA | CAWMEGSGYTF | TGTGCCTGGATGGAAGGGAGCGGCTACACCTTC